Presented here are 2 T cell receptor beta chains from one specimen sequenced in a study of T cell responses to AZD1222 COVID-19 vaccine. Here immunoSEQ multiplex PCR was the method, and the copy in TCRdb shows in-frame clones only, minus some. The sample has about 130,000 clones; 92% are singletons. The sample here was peripheral blood, taken 28 days after the second AZD1222 dose. These receptors all come from an adult who received the AZD1222 COVID-19 vaccine.

The chain is built from TRBV3-1 (or the pseudogene TRBV3-2) and TRBJ1-1, with D perhaps matching TRBD1 (6 bases). V lost 3 bases and J lost 6, with 11 bases in between. This CDR3 is 13 amino acids long. CDR1 LGHDT and CDR2 YNNKEL come from the germline V gene (reference sequence). The DNA for the CDR3 is TGTGCCAGCAGCCAGTCAGGGGTTGCTGAAGCTTTCTTT. Amino acids: CASSQSGVAEAFF.

The rearrangement links TRBV5-5 to TRBJ1-3; the D is unclear. V lost 0 bases to trimming and J lost 4 bases, with 17 bases between them. Looked up from germline, CDR1 is SGHKS and CDR2 is YYEKEE (reference sequence). This CDR3 has 17 residues. This CDR3 reads CASSLVAGSEPGNTIYF. The CDR3, as DNA: TGTGCCAGCAGCTTGGTGGCCGGCTCGGAGCCCGGAAACACCATATATTTT.